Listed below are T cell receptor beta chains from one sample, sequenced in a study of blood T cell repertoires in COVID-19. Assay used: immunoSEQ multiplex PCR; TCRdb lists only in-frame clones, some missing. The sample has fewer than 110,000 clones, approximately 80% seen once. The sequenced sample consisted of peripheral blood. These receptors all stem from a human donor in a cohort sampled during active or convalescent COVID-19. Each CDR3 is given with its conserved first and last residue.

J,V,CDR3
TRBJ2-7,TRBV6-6,CASSLSRGGYEQYF
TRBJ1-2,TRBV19,CASSIRQDPNYGYTF
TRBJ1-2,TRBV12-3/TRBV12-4,CASTRLNYGYTF
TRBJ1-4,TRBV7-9,CASRRQGTNEKLFF
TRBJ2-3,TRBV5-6,CASSYLAGITDTQYF
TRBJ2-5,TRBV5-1,CASSFTGGRKTQYF
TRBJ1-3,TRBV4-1,CASSRPTGTSGNTIYF
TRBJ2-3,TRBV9,CASSPRGQGETDTQYF
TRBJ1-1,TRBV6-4,CASRVTYLNTEAFF
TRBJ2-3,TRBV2,CASSALRTEFTDTQYF
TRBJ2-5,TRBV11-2,CASSPPGRGAGETQYF
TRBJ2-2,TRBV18,CASSPPGTMRITGELFF
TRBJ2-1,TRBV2,CASSEVAGVHYEQFF